This entry features one T cell receptor (beta chain) sequence. Its antigen is as yet unknown. These data originate in a study of blood T cells in healthy people across ages. Overall study results and limits: Higher naive T cell percentage went strongly together with higher TCR beta diversity. Across the age range, TCR beta diversity per million T cells fell in a roughly linear way.

The germline CDR1 and CDR2 sequences are MNHEY and SVGAGI. CDR3 length: 15 residues. The V and J ends lost 5 bases and 1 base respectively, with 9 bases between them. Alongside a J-beta primer mix, a sample-barcoded 5' primer served in a second PCR lasting about 7 to 12 cycles. MiXCR, applied by TCRdb to the 5' RACE reads, yields one record per CDR3 protein. The profile covers 580,000 or so distinct CDR3 sequences, with roughly 43% appearing a single time and roughly 24% taken by the ten largest. The sample comprised blood. The TCR comes from a man older than 75 in good health. The rearrangement links TRBV6-5 to TRBJ2-6, with a tentative D call TRBD2 (5 bases). For the CDR3, the DNA is TGTGCCAGCAGTCGCCGGGGATCTGGGGCCAACGTCCTGACTTTC. Translating gives CASSRRGSGANVLTF.